This TCR beta chain stems from a study of T cells after yellow fever vaccination. Study in general: Each low-cell-number fraction was prepared by means of SMART-Seq v4 Ultra Low Input.

About this clonotype: The antigen is unknown.

Template switching with 5'RACE generated the TCR cDNA and added a universal primer site and UMIs. Using its own MiXCR run on the 5' RACE reads, TCRdb lists one record per CDR3 protein. The sample records some 340,000 distinct CDR3 sequences, about 11% being singletons. V gave up 2 bases and J gave up 4 bases, with 11 bases separating them. Germline V CDR1 and CDR2: LGHDT, YNNKEL (reference sequence). The CDR3 covers 14 residues. Notes on the study in general: The study re-detected most primary-vaccination clones after the booster (around 96% CD4, around 89% CD8).

This receptor was identified in a man aged 18 to 35 who received the YFV17D yellow fever vaccine. The sample in question was CD4+ T cells sorted from PBMCs, obtained 45 days after the yellow fever booster vaccination. The chain couples TRBV3-1 to TRBJ1-2; D remains unclear. The CDR3 reads CASSQSASSYGYTF. Written as DNA, the CDR3 is TGTGCCAGCAGCCAAAGCGCCAGTAGCTATGGCTACACCTTC.